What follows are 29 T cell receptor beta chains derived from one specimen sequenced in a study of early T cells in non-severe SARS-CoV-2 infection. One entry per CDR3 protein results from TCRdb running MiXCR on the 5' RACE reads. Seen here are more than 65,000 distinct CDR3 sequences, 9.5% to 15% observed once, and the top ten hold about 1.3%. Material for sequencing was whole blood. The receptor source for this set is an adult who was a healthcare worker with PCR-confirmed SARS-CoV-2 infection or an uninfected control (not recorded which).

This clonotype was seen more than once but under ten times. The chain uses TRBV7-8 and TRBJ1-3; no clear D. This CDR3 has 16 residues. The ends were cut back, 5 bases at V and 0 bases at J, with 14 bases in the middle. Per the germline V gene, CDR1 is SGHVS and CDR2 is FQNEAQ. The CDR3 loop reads CASSDPTWDSGNTIYF. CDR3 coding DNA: TGTGCCAGCAGCGACCCCACGTGGGACTCTGGAAACACCATATATTTT.

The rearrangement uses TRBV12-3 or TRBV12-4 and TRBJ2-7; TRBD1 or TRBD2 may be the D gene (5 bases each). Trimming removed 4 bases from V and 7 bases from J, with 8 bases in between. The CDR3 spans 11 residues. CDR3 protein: CASSWGSEQYF. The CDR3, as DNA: TGTGCCAGCAGTTGGGGGTCAGAGCAGTACTTC.

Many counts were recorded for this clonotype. The CDR3 DNA is TGTGCCAGCAGTCTCGGACCCCAGTATGGGGCGTCACCCCTCCACTTT. This codes for CASSLGPQYGASPLHF. The V and J genes are TRBV12-3 or TRBV12-4 and TRBJ1-6, with D perhaps TRBD1 (5 bases). The CDR3 consists of 16 residues. V was cut by 5 bases and J by 10 bases, with 21 bases left in between.

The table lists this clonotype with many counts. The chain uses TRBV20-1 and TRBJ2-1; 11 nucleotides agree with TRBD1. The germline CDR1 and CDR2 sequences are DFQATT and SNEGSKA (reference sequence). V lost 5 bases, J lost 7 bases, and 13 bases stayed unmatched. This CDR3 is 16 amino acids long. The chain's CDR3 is CSALPPRDRGRNEQFF. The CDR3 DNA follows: TGCAGTGCTCTACCCCCCCGGGACAGGGGGAGGAATGAGCAGTTCTTC.

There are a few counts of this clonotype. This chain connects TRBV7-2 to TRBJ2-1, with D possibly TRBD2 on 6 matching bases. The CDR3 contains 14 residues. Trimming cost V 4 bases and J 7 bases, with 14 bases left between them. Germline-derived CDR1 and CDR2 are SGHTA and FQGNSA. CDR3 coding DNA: TGTGCCAGCAGCTGGGACTCCATTCGGAATGAGCAGTTCTTC. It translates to CASSWDSIRNEQFF.

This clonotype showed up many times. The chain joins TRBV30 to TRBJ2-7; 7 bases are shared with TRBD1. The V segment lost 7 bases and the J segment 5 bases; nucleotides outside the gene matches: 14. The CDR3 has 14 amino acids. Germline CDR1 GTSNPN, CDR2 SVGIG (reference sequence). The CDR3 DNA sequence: TGTGCCTTTAAAAGAACAGGGGTGAGGAACGAGCAGTACTTC. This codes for CAFKRTGVRNEQYF.

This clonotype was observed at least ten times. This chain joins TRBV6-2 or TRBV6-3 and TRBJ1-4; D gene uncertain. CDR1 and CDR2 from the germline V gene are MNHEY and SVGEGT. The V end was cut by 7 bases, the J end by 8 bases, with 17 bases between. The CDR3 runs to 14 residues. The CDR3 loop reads CASTRRAIEEKLFF. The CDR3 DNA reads TGTGCCAGCACCCGGCGGGCAATCGAGGAAAAACTGTTTTTT.

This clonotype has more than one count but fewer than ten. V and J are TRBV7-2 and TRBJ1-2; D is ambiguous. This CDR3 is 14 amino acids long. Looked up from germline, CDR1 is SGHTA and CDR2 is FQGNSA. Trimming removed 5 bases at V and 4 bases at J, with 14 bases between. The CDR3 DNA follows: TGTGCCAGCAGCACAGAACCCTCTGCCTATGGCTACACCTTC. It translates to CASSTEPSAYGYTF.

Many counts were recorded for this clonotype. CDR3: CASSLGDRSTDTQYF. CDR3 nucleotides: TGTGCCAGCAGCTTAGGGGACAGGAGCACAGATACGCAGTATTTT. The V gene is TRBV11-2, the J gene TRBJ2-3, with 8 bases aligning to TRBD1. Germline assignment: CDR1 SGHAT and CDR2 FQNNGV. The V gene end was trimmed by 1 base and the J gene end by 0 bases; junction bases not matched to a gene: 0. This CDR3 is 15 amino acids long. The full variable domain, completed using reference TRBV11-2 and TRBJ2-3, is EAGVAQSPRYKIIEKRQSVAFWCNPISGHATLYWYQQILGQGPKLLIQFQNNGVVDDSQLPKDRFSAERLKGVDSTLKIQPAKLEDSAVYLCASSLGDRSTDTQYFGPGTRLTVL.

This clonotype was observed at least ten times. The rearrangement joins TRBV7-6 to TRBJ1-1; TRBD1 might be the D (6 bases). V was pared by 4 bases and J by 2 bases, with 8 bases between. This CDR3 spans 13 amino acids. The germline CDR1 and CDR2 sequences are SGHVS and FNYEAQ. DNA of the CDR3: TGTGCCAGCAGCTCACAGGGAAACACTGAAGCTTTCTTT. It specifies CASSSQGNTEAFF.

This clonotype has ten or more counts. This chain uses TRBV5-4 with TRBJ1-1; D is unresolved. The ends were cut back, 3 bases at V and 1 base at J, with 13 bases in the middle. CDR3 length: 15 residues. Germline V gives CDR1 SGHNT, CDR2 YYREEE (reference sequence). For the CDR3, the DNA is TGTGCCAGCAGCTCCCCCCTAGCGACGAACACTGAAGCTTTCTTT. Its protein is CASSSPLATNTEAFF.

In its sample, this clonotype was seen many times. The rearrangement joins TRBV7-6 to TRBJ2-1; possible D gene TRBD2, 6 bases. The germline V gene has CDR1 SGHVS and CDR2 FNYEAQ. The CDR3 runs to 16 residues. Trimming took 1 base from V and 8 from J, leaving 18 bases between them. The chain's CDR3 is CASSLVGGMGSYEQFF. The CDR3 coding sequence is TGTGCCAGCAGCTTAGTGGGGGGAATGGGGTCATATGAGCAGTTCTTC.

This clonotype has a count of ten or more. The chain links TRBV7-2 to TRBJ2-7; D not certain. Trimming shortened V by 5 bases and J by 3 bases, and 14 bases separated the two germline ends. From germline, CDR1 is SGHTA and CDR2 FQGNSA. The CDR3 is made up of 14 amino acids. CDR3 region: CASSPGRAYYEQYF. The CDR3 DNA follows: TGTGCCAGCAGCCCAGGTCGGGCTTACTACGAGCAGTACTTC.

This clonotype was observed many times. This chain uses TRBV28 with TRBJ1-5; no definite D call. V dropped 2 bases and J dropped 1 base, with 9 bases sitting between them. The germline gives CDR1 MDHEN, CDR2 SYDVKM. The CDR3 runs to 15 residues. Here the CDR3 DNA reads TGTGCCAGCAGTTTAATTGGTCAAAGCAATCAGCCCCAGCATTTT. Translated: CASSLIGQSNQPQHF.

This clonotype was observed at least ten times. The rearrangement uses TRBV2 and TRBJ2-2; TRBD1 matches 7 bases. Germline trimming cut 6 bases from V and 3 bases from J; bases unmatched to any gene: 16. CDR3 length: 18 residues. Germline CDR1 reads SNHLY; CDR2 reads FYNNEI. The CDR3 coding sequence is TGTGCCAGCAGCCTACAGGTTTCCGGGACAGTGGACACCGGGGAGCTGTTTTTT. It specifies CASSLQVSGTVDTGELFF.

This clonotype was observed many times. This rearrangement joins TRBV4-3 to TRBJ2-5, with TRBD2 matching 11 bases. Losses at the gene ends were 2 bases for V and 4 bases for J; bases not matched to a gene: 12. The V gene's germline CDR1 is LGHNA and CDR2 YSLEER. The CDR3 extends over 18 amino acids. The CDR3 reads CASSQNGLAGPPGETQYF. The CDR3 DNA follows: TGCGCCAGCAGCCAAAATGGACTAGCGGGTCCCCCCGGAGAGACCCAGTACTTC.

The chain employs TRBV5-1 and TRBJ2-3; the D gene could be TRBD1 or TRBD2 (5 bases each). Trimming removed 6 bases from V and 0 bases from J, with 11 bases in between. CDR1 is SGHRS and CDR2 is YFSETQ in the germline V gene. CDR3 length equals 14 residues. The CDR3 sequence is CASTGTLSTDTQYF. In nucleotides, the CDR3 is TGCGCCAGCACCGGGACCCTTAGCACAGATACGCAGTATTTT.

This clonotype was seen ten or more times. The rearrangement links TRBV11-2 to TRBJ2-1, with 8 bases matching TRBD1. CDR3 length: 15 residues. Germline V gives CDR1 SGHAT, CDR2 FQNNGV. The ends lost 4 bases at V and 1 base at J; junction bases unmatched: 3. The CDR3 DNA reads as TGTGCCAGCAGCTCCAGACAGGGGTCCTACAATGAGCAGTTCTTC. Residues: CASSSRQGSYNEQFF.

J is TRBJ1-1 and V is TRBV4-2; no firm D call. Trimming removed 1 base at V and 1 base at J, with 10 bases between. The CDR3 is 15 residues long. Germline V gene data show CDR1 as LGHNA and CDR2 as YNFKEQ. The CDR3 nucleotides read TGTGCCAGCAGCCAAGTGGGAACAGCGAACACTGAAGCTTTCTTT. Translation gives CASSQVGTANTEAFF.

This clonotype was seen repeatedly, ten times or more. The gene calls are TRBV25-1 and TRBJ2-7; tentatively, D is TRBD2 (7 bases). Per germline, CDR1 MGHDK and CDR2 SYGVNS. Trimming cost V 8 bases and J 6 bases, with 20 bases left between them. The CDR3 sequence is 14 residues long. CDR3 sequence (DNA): TGTGCCAGCCGAGGGGTGGGGGGGCCTCGCGAGCAGTACTTC. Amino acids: CASRGVGGPREQYF.

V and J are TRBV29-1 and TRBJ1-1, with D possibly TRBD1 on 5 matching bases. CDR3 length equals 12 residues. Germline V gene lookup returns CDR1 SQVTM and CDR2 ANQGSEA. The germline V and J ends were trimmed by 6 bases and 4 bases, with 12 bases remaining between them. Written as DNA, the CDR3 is TGCAGCGTCCTGGGGGTGAGCACTGAAGCTTTCTTT. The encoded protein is CSVLGVSTEAFF.

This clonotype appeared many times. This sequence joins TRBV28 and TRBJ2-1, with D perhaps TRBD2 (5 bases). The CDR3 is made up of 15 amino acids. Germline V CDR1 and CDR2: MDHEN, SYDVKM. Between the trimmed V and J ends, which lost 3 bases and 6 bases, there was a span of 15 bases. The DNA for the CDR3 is TGTGCCAGCAGTTTGCGGGCCTCCCTAGGCAATGAGCAGTTCTTC. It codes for CASSLRASLGNEQFF.

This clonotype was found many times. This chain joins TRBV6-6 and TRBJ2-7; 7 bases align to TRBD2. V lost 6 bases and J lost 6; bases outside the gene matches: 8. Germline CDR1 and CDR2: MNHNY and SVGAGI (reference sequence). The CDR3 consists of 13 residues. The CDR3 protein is CASRKAGPIEQYF. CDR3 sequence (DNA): TGTGCCAGCAGGAAAGCGGGACCCATCGAGCAGTACTTC.

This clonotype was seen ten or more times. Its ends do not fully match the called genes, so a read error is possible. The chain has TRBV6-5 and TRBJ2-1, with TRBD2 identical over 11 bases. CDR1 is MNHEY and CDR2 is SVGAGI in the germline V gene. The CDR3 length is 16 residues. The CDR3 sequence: CASRRLAGPSHNEQFF. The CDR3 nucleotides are TGTGCCAGCAGACGACTAGCGGGGCCCTCCCACAATGAGCAGTTCTTC.

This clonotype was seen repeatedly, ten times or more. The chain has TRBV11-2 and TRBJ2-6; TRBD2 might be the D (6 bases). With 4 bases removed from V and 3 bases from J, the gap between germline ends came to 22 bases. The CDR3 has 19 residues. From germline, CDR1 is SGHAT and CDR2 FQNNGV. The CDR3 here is CASSSYRRGREVGANVLTF. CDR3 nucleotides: TGTGCCAGCAGCTCATACCGGCGTGGCAGGGAGGTTGGGGCCAACGTCCTGACTTTC.

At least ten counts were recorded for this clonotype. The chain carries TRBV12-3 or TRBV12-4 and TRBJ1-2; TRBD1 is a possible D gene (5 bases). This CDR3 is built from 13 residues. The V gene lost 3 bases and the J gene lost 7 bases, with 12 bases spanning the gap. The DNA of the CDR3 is TGTGCCAGCAGTTTTTGGAGGGGACGTGGCTACACCTTC. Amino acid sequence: CASSFWRGRGYTF.

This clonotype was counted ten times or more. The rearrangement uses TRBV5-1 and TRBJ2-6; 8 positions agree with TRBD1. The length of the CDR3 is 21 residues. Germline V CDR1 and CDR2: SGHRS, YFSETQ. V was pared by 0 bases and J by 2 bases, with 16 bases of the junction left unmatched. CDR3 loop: CASSLGMAGTGKSAGANVLTF. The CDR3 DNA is TGCGCCAGCAGCTTGGGAATGGCGGGGACAGGCAAATCTGCTGGGGCCAACGTCCTGACTTTC.

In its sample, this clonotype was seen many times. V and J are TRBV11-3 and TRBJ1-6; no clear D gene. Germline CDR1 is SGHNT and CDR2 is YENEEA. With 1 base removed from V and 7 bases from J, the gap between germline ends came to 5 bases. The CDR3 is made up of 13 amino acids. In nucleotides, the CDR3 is TGTGCCAGCAGCTTAGGAGTAAATTCACCCCTCCACTTT. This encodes CASSLGVNSPLHF.

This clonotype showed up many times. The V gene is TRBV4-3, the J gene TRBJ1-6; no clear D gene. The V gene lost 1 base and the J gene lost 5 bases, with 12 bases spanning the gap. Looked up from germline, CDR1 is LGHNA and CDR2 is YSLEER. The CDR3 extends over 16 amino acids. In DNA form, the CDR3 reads TGCGCCAGCAGCCAAGGTCTTGCCAGGAATAATTCACCCCTCCACTTT. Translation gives CASSQGLARNNSPLHF.